Below, 25 T cell receptor beta chains from the same sample are listed, as sequenced in a study of cytomegalovirus exposure and HLA in healthy donors. PCR primers comprised 60 Vbeta and 13 Jbeta primers. Some clones are missing from TCRdb's copy, which holds only in-frame ones; the method was immunoSEQ multiplex PCR. The data show 220,000 or so clones, around 80% seen once. Sequenced sample: PBMCs. All receptors come from a man between 45 and 60 years old in good health and CMV-seronegative.

Only one count was recorded for this clone. The V and J genes are TRBV19 and TRBJ2-3; a weak D match, TRBD2 (6 bases). CDR3 length: 16 residues. Looked up from germline, CDR1 is LNHDA and CDR2 is SQIVND (reference sequence). V dropped 5 bases and J dropped 0 bases, with 15 bases sitting between them. The CDR3: CASSPLALISTDTQYF. The CDR3 region has the DNA TGTGCCAGTAGTCCTCTAGCGCTCATAAGCACAGATACGCAGTATTTT.

The chain couples TRBV30 to TRBJ1-2; no firm D call. V shed 0 bases and J shed 8 bases, with 10 bases lying between them. This CDR3 is built from 12 residues. Germline assignment: CDR1 GTSNPN and CDR2 SVGIG (reference sequence). CDR3: CAWSVGRVGYTF. DNA of the CDR3: TGTGCCTGGAGTGTTGGGAGGGTAGGCTACACCTTC.

The CDR3: CASSLEGGEQFF. The CDR3 DNA reads TGTGCCAGCAGCTTGGAGGGAGGTGAGCAGTTCTTC. The chain carries TRBV7-9 and TRBJ2-1, with a weak D call TRBD2 (6 bases). Germline V gene sequence: CDR1 SEHNR, CDR2 FQNEAQ (reference sequence). The CDR3 is 12 residues long. V shed 3 bases and J shed 9 bases, with 9 bases lying between them.

This clone was seen a single time. The rearrangement joins TRBV19 to TRBJ1-2; D might be TRBD1 (5 bases). With 3 bases removed from V and 2 bases from J, the gap between germline ends came to 16 bases. The CDR3 extends over 16 amino acids. Looked up from germline, CDR1 is LNHDA and CDR2 is SQIVND (reference sequence). CDR3 sequence reads: CASSMGGKPVNYGYTF. The CDR3, as DNA: TGTGCCAGTAGTATGGGGGGGAAGCCAGTCAACTATGGCTACACCTTC. Full variable domain (rest looked up from reference TRBV19 and TRBJ1-2): DGGITQSPKYLFRKEGQNVTLSCEQNLNHDAMYWYRQDPGQGLRLIYYSQIVNDFQKGDIAEGYSVSREKKESFPLTVTSAQKNPTAFYLCASSMGGKPVNYGYTFGSGTRLTVV.

This chain links TRBV5-1 with TRBJ2-1; 7 bases fit TRBD2. CDR1 and CDR2 (germline): SGHRS, YFSETQ. The CDR3 is made up of 15 amino acids. The junction had 8 bases not matched to a gene; V was cut back by 0 bases and J by 8 bases. For the CDR3, the DNA is TGCGCCAGCAGCTTGGAGGGAGGGACTTGGGATGAGCAGTTCTTC. As protein: CASSLEGGTWDEQFF. Drawing the rest from reference TRBV5-1 and TRBJ2-1, the complete variable domain is KAGVTQTPRYLIKTRGQQVTLSCSPISGHRSVSWYQQTPGQGLQFLFEYFSETQRNKGNFPGRFSGRQFSNSRSEMNVSTLELGDSALYLCASSLEGGTWDEQFFGPGTRLTVL.

The J gene is TRBJ2-7, the V gene TRBV27; TRBD1 agrees at 11 bases. Germline CDR1 MNHEY, CDR2 SMNVEV (reference sequence). After removal of 8 bases from V and 4 bases from J, the junction contained 10 bases not matched to a gene. The CDR3 sequence is 15 residues long. The CDR3 DNA follows: TGTGCCAGCTGTCCGGGACAGGGGGTCGTGTACGAGCAGTACTTC. This translates into CASCPGQGVVYEQYF.

This chain joins TRBV2 and TRBJ1-1; tentative D call: TRBD1 (5 bases). This CDR3 is 13 amino acids long. Trimming cost V 4 bases and J 0 bases, with 6 bases left between them. Per germline, CDR1 SNHLY and CDR2 FYNNEI. The CDR3 reads CASSGQMNTEAFF. CDR3 sequence (DNA): TGTGCCAGCAGTGGACAGATGAACACTGAAGCTTTCTTT.

This chain uses TRBV25-1 with TRBJ2-1, with TRBD2 matching over 9 bases. CDR1 MGHDK and CDR2 SYGVNS come from the germline V gene. V gave up 3 bases and J gave up 5 bases; unmatched junction bases: 14. This CDR3 is built from 18 residues. CDR3 residues: CASSEDGPRREGNNEQFF. The DNA of the CDR3 is TGTGCCAGCAGTGAGGACGGCCCGAGGCGGGAGGGTAACAATGAGCAGTTCTTC.

V usage is TRBV11-1 and J usage is TRBJ2-5, with 10 bases matching TRBD1. CDR3 length: 15 amino acids. The V gene end was trimmed by 6 bases and the J gene end by 5 bases; junction bases not matched to a gene: 9. Germline assignment: CDR1 SGHAT and CDR2 FQDESV (reference sequence). The CDR3 protein is CASRRTGGGAETQYF. CDR3 DNA sequence: TGTGCCAGCAGAAGGACAGGGGGTGGGGCGGAGACCCAGTACTTC.

This chain's CDR3 is CASSRQAEYNEQFF. The DNA for the CDR3 is TGTGCCAGCTCCAGACAGGCGGAATACAATGAGCAGTTCTTC. The rearrangement uses TRBV9 and TRBJ2-1; possibly TRBD1 for D (6 bases). The V end lost 7 bases, the J end lost 4 bases, and 15 bases lay between the germline ends. Germline values: CDR1 SGDLS, CDR2 YYNGEE. The CDR3 length is 14 residues.

CDR3 protein: CASSVGTSGSYEQYF. The CDR3 DNA reads as TGTGCCAGCAGCGTCGGGACTAGCGGGAGCTACGAGCAGTACTTC. The gene calls are TRBV7-9 and TRBJ2-7, with 14 nucleotides matching TRBD2. V trimming: 5 bases; J trimming: 3 bases; junction bases outside the gene matches: 3. Germline CDR1 SEHNR, CDR2 FQNEAQ (reference sequence). The CDR3 consists of 15 residues.

The chain carries TRBV7-3 and TRBJ2-4, with 10 bases that match TRBD2. The CDR3 covers 17 residues. Germline lookup yields CDR1 SGHTA and CDR2 FQGTGA. V was clipped by 1 base and J by 3 bases; unmatched bases: 6. This chain's CDR3 is CASSLNLAGVVKNIQYF. The CDR3 DNA reads as TGTGCCAGCAGCTTAAACCTAGCGGGAGTAGTCAAAAACATTCAGTACTTC.

The chain has TRBV4-1 and TRBJ2-1, with unresolved D. The CDR3 totals 13 residues. Germline CDR1 is MGHRA and CDR2 is YSYEKL. The ends were cut back, 0 bases at V and 9 bases at J, with 9 bases in the middle. DNA of the CDR3: TGCGCCAGCAGCCAAGACTGGGCCAGTGAGCAGTTCTTC. This translates into CASSQDWASEQFF.

About this clone itself: Other DNA sequences in the same sample also yield this CDR3. The chain carries TRBV5-1 and TRBJ2-5; 11 bases align to TRBD2. The V gene end was trimmed by 0 bases and the J gene end by 5 bases; junction bases not matched to a gene: 9. Germline CDR1 SGHRS, CDR2 YFSETQ. The CDR3 consists of 17 residues. CDR3 bases: TGCGCCAGCAGCTTGGGATTAGCGGGAGGGCCGGGTGAGACCCAGTACTTC. It specifies CASSLGLAGGPGETQYF.

The table lists this clone with a few counts. This chain connects TRBV4-1 to TRBJ1-2; D is unresolved. V lost 3 bases to trimming and J lost 2 bases, with 7 bases between them. Germline CDR1 MGHRA, CDR2 YSYEKL. The CDR3 spans 13 residues. Written as DNA, the CDR3 is TGCGCCAGCAGCCAGCAACAGAACTATGGCTACACCTTC. As protein: CASSQQQNYGYTF.

Here the CDR3 reads CASSQETSREQFF. The CDR3 DNA follows: TGTGCCAGCAGCCAGGAAACTAGTCGTGAGCAGTTCTTC. This chain links TRBV4-2 with TRBJ2-1; possible D gene TRBD2, 5 bases. V was cut by 3 bases and J by 9 bases, with 12 bases left in between. The CDR3 has 13 residues. CDR1 LGHNA and CDR2 YNFKEQ come from the germline V gene.

This clone was seen once. The chain employs TRBV28 and TRBJ1-2; a possible D gene is TRBD1 (5 bases). The CDR3 spans 14 residues. The germline V and J ends were trimmed by 7 bases and 8 bases, with 20 bases remaining between them. Germline-derived CDR1 and CDR2 are MDHEN and SYDVKM. This CDR3 reads CASTLGGVKRGYTF. The CDR3 DNA is TGTGCCAGCACCTTAGGAGGGGTTAAGAGGGGCTACACCTTC.

The chain couples TRBV5-5 to TRBJ2-7; TRBD2 matches at 7 bases. Trimming at V came to 7 bases and at J to 3 bases, leaving 13 bases not matched to a gene. CDR3 length: 15 residues. Germline loops: CDR1 SGHKS, CDR2 YYEKEE (reference sequence). CDR3 nucleotide sequence: TGTGCCAGCTCACCGACTAGCATCTCGGACTACGAGCAGTACTTC. Translating gives CASSPTSISDYEQYF.

The genes are TRBV2 and TRBJ2-5, with 8 bases matching TRBD2. CDR3 size: 14 residues. V lost 6 bases and J lost 1; bases outside the gene matches: 4. Germline V gives CDR1 SNHLY, CDR2 FYNNEI. This CDR3 is CASSSTSGQETQYF. As DNA, the CDR3 is TGTGCCAGCAGCTCCACTAGCGGCCAAGAGACCCAGTACTTC.

This clone was observed a handful of times. J is TRBJ2-7 and V is TRBV30, with a possible D match to TRBD2 (5 bases). The CDR3 has 12 residues. V lost 3 bases and J 6 bases, leaving 12 bases between the germline ends. CDR1 GTSNPN and CDR2 SVGIG come from the germline V gene (reference sequence). The CDR3 nucleotides read TGTGCCTGGAGGGAGGATGATGGCGAGCAGTACTTC. This sequence encodes CAWREDDGEQYF.

This clone was seen repeatedly, ten times or more. The rearrangement links TRBV10-3 to TRBJ2-2; 9 positions agree with TRBD1. This CDR3 region has 16 residues. Germline V gives CDR1 ENHRY, CDR2 SYGVKD. The V gene end was trimmed by 10 bases and the J gene end by 0 bases; junction bases not matched to a gene: 9. The CDR3 spells CASTGTGYSNTGELFF. The CDR3 nucleotides are TGTGCCAGCACCGGGACAGGGTATTCGAACACCGGGGAGCTGTTTTTT.

The chain combines TRBV25-1 with TRBJ1-1; D gene ambiguous. CDR1 and CDR2 from the germline V gene are MGHDK and SYGVNS. The length of the CDR3 is 13 residues. The germline V and J ends were trimmed by 5 bases and 1 base, with 8 bases remaining between them. CDR3 region: CASSLARNTEAFF. The CDR3 DNA sequence: TGTGCCAGCAGTTTAGCAAGGAACACTGAAGCTTTCTTT.

This chain uses TRBV5-6 with TRBJ2-7; possibly TRBD2 for D (6 bases). The CDR3 is 15 residues long. Germline CDR1 reads SGHDT; CDR2 reads YYEEEE. V was pared by 0 bases and J by 1 base, with 11 bases between. The DNA of the CDR3 is TGTGCCAGCAGCTTGGCGGGAGTACTGTCCTACGAGCAGTACTTC. Its translation is CASSLAGVLSYEQYF.

V gene TRBV6-5 combines with J gene TRBJ1-1, with D hard to call. In germline, CDR1 is MNHEY, CDR2 SVGAGI. There are 15 residues in the CDR3. The V and J ends lost 5 bases and 4 bases respectively, with 17 bases between them. In DNA form, the CDR3 reads TGTGCCAGCAGTCCCCACGCCCTCGGTAGCACTGAAGCTTTCTTT. Translated: CASSPHALGSTEAFF.

The chain joins TRBV19 to TRBJ2-1, with TRBD2 identical over 9 bases. The CDR3 totals 16 residues. Germline CDR1 and CDR2: LNHDA and SQIVND (reference sequence). Losses at the gene ends were 6 bases for V and 5 bases for J; bases not matched to a gene: 11. The CDR3 sequence is CASRTHSGRYDNEQFF. The CDR3 nucleotides read TGTGCCAGTAGAACCCACAGCGGGAGGTATGACAATGAGCAGTTCTTC. Variable domain in full (rest from reference TRBV19 and TRBJ2-1): DGGITQSPKYLFRKEGQNVTLSCEQNLNHDAMYWYRQDPGQGLRLIYYSQIVNDFQKGDIAEGYSVSREKKESFPLTVTSAQKNPTAFYLCASRTHSGRYDNEQFFGPGTRLTVL.